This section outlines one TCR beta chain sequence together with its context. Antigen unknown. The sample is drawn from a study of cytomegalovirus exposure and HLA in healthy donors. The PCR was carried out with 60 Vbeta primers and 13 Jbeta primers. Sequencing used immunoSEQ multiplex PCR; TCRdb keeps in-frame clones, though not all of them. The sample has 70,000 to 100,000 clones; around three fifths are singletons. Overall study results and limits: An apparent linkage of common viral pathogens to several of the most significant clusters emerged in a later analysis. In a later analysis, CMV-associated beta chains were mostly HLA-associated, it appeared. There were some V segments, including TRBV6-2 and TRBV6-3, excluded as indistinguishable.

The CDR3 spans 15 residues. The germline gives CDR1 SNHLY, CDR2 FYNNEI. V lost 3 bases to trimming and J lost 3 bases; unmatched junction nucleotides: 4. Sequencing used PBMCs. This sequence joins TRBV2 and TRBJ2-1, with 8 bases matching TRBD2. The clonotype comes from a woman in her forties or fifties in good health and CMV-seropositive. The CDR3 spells CASSDYSGNYNEQFF. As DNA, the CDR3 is TGTGCCAGCAGTGATTATAGCGGGAACTACAATGAGCAGTTCTTC.